This T cell receptor (beta chain) was found in a study of blood T cell repertoires in COVID-19. Study summary: Collection of acute and convalescent COVID-19 samples took place in the United States, Italy and Spain. T cells, B-cell-depleted T cells, or PBMCs provided the cDNA or gDNA that served as material.

Germline V gene sequence: CDR1 LGHDT, CDR2 YNNKEL (reference sequence). The CDR3 has 13 residues. V lost 3 bases, J lost 3 bases, and 9 bases lay in between. This table comes from immunoSEQ multiplex PCR, and its TCRdb copy is limited to in-frame clones, with some not included. The sample lists almost 300,000 clones, 70% to 90% occurring once. Sequenced material: peripheral blood. The sequence was collected from a man between 65 and 79 years old with acute or convalescent COVID-19. V and J are TRBV3-1 (or the pseudogene TRBV3-2) and TRBJ2-7; D possibly corresponds to TRBD2 (6 bases). CDR3 sequence reads: CASSHTSSYEQYF. In nucleotides, the CDR3 is TGTGCCAGCAGCCATACTAGCAGCTACGAGCAGTACTTC.